This T cell receptor (beta chain) emerged from a study of metastatic and nonmetastatic thyroid tumors. In the study overall: Repertoires from malignant and benign thyroid patients were compared across blood and tumor or nodule tissue.

General study points: Versus benign nodules, malignant thyroid tumors reportedly had significantly higher TCR beta diversity, in blood and tumor.

In the source study's methods: Differences in CDR3 between clinicopathological groups were drawn on to build a classifier intended to discriminate distant-metastatic papillary thyroid cancer patients. TCRdb re-analyzed the PCR reads through MiXCR. The V and J calls and clone size come from TCRdb's table, not from the authors' own analysis. Of 20,000 to 25,000 clones in the sample, around 20% are singletons; the top ten hold around 4.6%. Per the germline V gene, CDR1 is MNHNS and CDR2 is SASEGT. This CDR3 has 14 residues. The V gene lost 1 base and the J gene lost 5 bases, with 11 bases spanning the gap. In this sample, this clone is medium-sized. As yet, its antigen is unknown. Ahead of thyroid surgery, no patient had received treatment of any kind.

The sample was adjacent normal tissue. The source is a female donor with papillary thyroid cancer or a benign thyroid nodule (not recorded which). Some clones in this sample may be carry-over from other donors' samples. The chain links TRBV6-1 to TRBJ1-1; unclear D gene. The CDR3 reads CASSEEGGVTEAFF. The CDR3, as DNA: TGTGCCAGCAGTGAAGAAGGTGGGGTAACTGAAGCTTTCTTT.